This T cell receptor beta chain comes out of a study of vaccination effects on CD4 cells after COVID-19. The V and J ends lost 1 base and 6 bases respectively, with 18 bases between them. This CDR3 has 16 residues. CDR1 is LGHDT, CDR2 YNNKEL, per germline (reference sequence). After expansion with viral peptide pools in the ViraFEST assay, antigen-specific CD4+ T cells were sequenced. Culture proceeded for approximately 10 days, and CD4+ T cells were then isolated. All study participants received two doses of BNT162b2 or mRNA-1273 vaccine. Testing of the vaccine recipients showed negative nucleocapsid antibodies and no prior SARS-CoV-2 infection. Every well got a few million PBMC, which were grown with about 10 IU/ml IL-2 and 8.5 to 10 ug/ml peptides. Cells had half their medium changed to IL-2 medium on days 3 and 7. Assay: immunoSEQ multiplex PCR; the TCRdb copy retains only in-frame clones and omits some. This sample yields over 30,000 clones, of which roughly 82% are seen a single time; approximately 1.4% belongs to the top ten.

On this clone: Its specificity is not known.

The sequences come from CD4+ T cells from PBMCs cultured with HCoV-NL63 spike peptides, collected after COVID-19 vaccination. The clonotype comes from a human donor who received a COVID-19 vaccine. Some clones in this sample may be carry-over from other donors' samples. This chain uses TRBV3-1 (or the pseudogene TRBV3-2) with TRBJ2-5; D is unclear. The CDR3 reads CASSQGAPASGKTQYF. The CDR3 coding sequence is TGTGCCAGCAGCCAAGGAGCCCCCGCGAGTGGGAAGACCCAGTACTTC.